The present TCR beta chain was sequenced within a study of blood T cell repertoires in COVID-19. This clone came up once. V lost 4 bases and J lost 2; bases outside the gene matches: 12. Germline CDR1 and CDR2: SGHRS and YFSETQ. The CDR3 loop spans 16 amino acids. Generated by immunoSEQ multiplex PCR, the TCRdb table keeps only in-frame clones and is missing some. Of about 160,000 clones listed, under 95% were seen once; the top ten hold 2% to 3%. This rearrangement joins TRBV5-1 to TRBJ2-7, with TRBD1 matching 7 bases. This clonotype was sampled from a man between 18 and 29 years old with acute or convalescent COVID-19. Input material: peripheral blood. The CDR3 loop reads CASSHRPGTVTYEQYF. The CDR3 region has the DNA TGCGCCAGCAGCCATAGGCCTGGGACAGTTACCTACGAGCAGTACTTC.